This T cell receptor (beta chain) was sequenced in a study of primary melanoma T cells and metastatic recurrence. Study-level information: These T2 to T4 primary melanomas had thickness greater than 1 mm. Study-wide results and caveats: Primary melanomas may harbor an effective T-cell antitumor response, authors suggested. Progression-free survival prediction reportedly improved most when T-cell fraction, rather than another histopathological variable, joined tumor thickness.

Details on this clone: What it binds is unknown.

Clones were sequenced by immunoSEQ multiplex PCR, and TCRdb holds only the in-frame ones, with some missing. The sample records several thousand clones, almost 85% being singletons. Patients with resected primary melanoma were considered at risk of metastatic recurrence. V shed 1 base and J shed 5 bases, with 16 bases lying between them. This CDR3 contains 15 residues. The germline V gene encodes CDR1 SQVTM and CDR2 ANQGSEA. This clonotype originated in a human donor with melanoma. The V gene is TRBV29-1, the J gene TRBJ2-3; D is perhaps TRBD1 (5 bases). Material: melanoma tumor tissue. CDR3 in DNA: TGCAGCGTTGAAGCGGTCAGGGCAAAGCTAGATACGCAGTATTTT. This translates into CSVEAVRAKLDTQYF.